This TCR beta chain is from a study of Graves' ophthalmopathy and Graves' hyperthyroidism. The authors amplified TCR beta CDR3 regions, and they did so from RNA transcripts for repertoire sequencing. A first-round RT-PCR used HTBI primers, followed by a second-round multiplex PCR. TCRdb used MiXCR to reprocess the multiplex PCR reads, holding one entry per CDR3 protein. The data contain around 1.1 million distinct CDR3 sequences, roughly two fifths of them singletons. Trimming pared 5 bases from V and 2 bases from J, leaving 15 bases between. The germline V gene has CDR1 SGHTA and CDR2 FQGNSA. This CDR3 is 15 amino acids long.

The TCR sequence derives from an adult man with Graves' hyperthyroidism. Sequencing used peripheral blood or thyroid tissue (not recorded which). The chain recombines TRBV7-2 with TRBJ1-1, with TRBD1 as a possible D gene (5 bases). CDR3 protein: CASSQGPRVNTEAFF. The CDR3 DNA reads TGTGCCAGCAGCCAGGGACCGAGAGTAAACACTGAAGCTTTCTTT.